These 23 T cell receptor beta chains were all obtained from the same sample, sequenced in a study of graft-versus-host responses after intestinal transplantation. These receptors' antigens are unknown. Generated by immunoSEQ multiplex PCR, the TCRdb table keeps only in-frame clones and is missing some. The sample has over 75,000 clones; around 90% are singletons. The specimen was unstimulated CD4+ T cells sorted from spleen or lymph node cells, collected before transplant. The source is a human donor who was the organ donor for an intestinal transplant.

This clone was observed a single time. The V gene is TRBV29-1, the J gene TRBJ2-3; D might be TRBD1 (6 bases). V shed 4 bases and J shed 7 bases, with 12 bases lying between them. Germline CDR1 is SQVTM and CDR2 is ANQGSEA. This CDR3 is built from 12 residues. CDR3 sequence: CSVVRGRNTQYF. CDR3 DNA: TGCAGCGTTGTCAGGGGCAGGAATACGCAGTATTTT.

The chain combines TRBV28 with TRBJ2-6; 8 bases fit TRBD1. V was pared by 6 bases and J by 2 bases, with 3 bases of the junction left unmatched. Germline V gene lookup returns CDR1 MDHEN and CDR2 SYDVKM. There are 15 residues in the CDR3. CDR3 nucleotides: TGTGCCAGCAGCCACAGGGGGGCTGGGGCCAACGTCCTGACTTTC. Amino acids: CASSHRGAGANVLTF.

The table lists this clone with a count of one. The J gene is TRBJ2-2, the V gene TRBV5-4; 7 nucleotides match TRBD1. J gave up 3 bases and V 4 bases, and 9 bases lay outside the gene matches. Germline V CDR1 and CDR2: SGHNT, YYREEE (reference sequence). CDR3 length: 16 residues. CDR3 coding DNA: TGTGCCAGCAGCCCTCAGGGGGTGGGGTACACCGGGGAGCTGTTTTTT. It yields the protein CASSPQGVGYTGELFF.

For this clone: The same CDR3 is also encoded by other DNA sequences in this sample. The rearrangement uses TRBV9 and TRBJ1-2; D might be TRBD1 (5 bases). This CDR3 contains 14 residues. The germline V and J ends were trimmed by 0 bases and 2 bases, with 8 bases remaining between them. Germline CDR1 and CDR2: SGDLS and YYNGEE. The CDR3 here is CASSVEAGNYGYTF. CDR3 DNA sequence: TGTGCCAGCAGCGTAGAGGCAGGGAACTATGGCTACACCTTC.

This chain joins TRBV7-2 and TRBJ1-1; D remains unclear. The CDR3 length is 11 residues. Trimming removed 5 bases at V and 1 base at J, with 2 bases between. The germline V gene has CDR1 SGHTA and CDR2 FQGNSA. As DNA, the CDR3 is TGTGCCAGCAGCCAGAACACTGAAGCTTTCTTT. Protein product: CASSQNTEAFF. Looking up the rest from reference TRBV7-2 and TRBJ1-1 gives the full variable domain: GAGVSQSPSNKVTEKGKDVELRCDPISGHTALYWYRQSLGQGLEFLIYFQGNSAPDKSGLPSDRFSAERTGGSVSTLTIQRTQQEDSAVYLCASSQNTEAFFGQGTRLTVV.

A few counts support this clone. The chain links TRBV29-1 to TRBJ2-3; 7 bases fit TRBD1. Germline V lookup: CDR1 SQVTM, CDR2 ANQGSEA. V shed 7 bases and J 1 base; nucleotides not matched to a gene: 8. CDR3 length: 14 amino acids. For the CDR3, the DNA is TGCAGCGCGCGACAGGGTGGAGGCACAGATACGCAGTATTTT. Translation gives CSARQGGGTDTQYF.

The V and J genes are TRBV5-1 and TRBJ2-7; TRBD1 matches 8 bases. V lost 2 bases and J lost 7; bases outside the gene matches: 11. Germline-derived CDR1 and CDR2 are SGHRS and YFSETQ. The CDR3 is made up of 15 amino acids. CDR3 loop: CASSLGVTGVREQYF. CDR3 bases: TGCGCCAGCAGCTTAGGTGTGACAGGGGTTCGGGAGCAGTACTTC.

This chain links TRBV27 with TRBJ1-2, with TRBD1 identical over 7 bases. Trimming cost V 3 bases and J 1 base; bases outside gene matches: 5. CDR1 is MNHEY, CDR2 SMNVEV, per germline (reference sequence). The CDR3 runs 15 residues. The CDR3 DNA is TGTGCCAGCAGTTTCTCGACAGGGTTTAACTATGGCTACACCTTC. Protein product: CASSFSTGFNYGYTF.

The chain combines TRBV19 with TRBJ2-7, with TRBD2 identical over 10 bases. Germline V gene sequence: CDR1 LNHDA, CDR2 SQIVND (reference sequence). The CDR3 loop spans 15 amino acids. Trimming took 7 bases from V and 5 from J; bases not matched to a gene: 11. CDR3 residues: CASTPRGLAGDEQYF. CDR3 DNA: TGTGCCAGTACTCCCCGGGGGCTAGCGGGGGACGAGCAGTACTTC.

The chain carries TRBV7-9 and TRBJ2-5; 7 bases line up with TRBD2. Trimming took 2 bases from V and 5 from J; bases not matched to a gene: 5. The CDR3 consists of 14 residues. Germline assignment: CDR1 SEHNR and CDR2 FQNEAQ (reference sequence). The CDR3 loop reads CASSLREGRETQYF. CDR3 in DNA: TGTGCCAGCAGCTTAAGGGAGGGACGGGAGACCCAGTACTTC.

The J gene is TRBJ2-1, the V gene TRBV18; D is possibly TRBD1 (7 bases). The CDR3 is made up of 16 amino acids. Per germline, CDR1 KGHSH and CDR2 LQKENI. V dropped 5 bases and J dropped 3 bases, with 17 bases sitting between them. The CDR3 DNA reads TGTGCCAGCTCATTATTGGAGGGGGCTGACTACAATGAGCAGTTCTTC. Residues: CASSLLEGADYNEQFF.

This chain links TRBV9 with TRBJ1-3; D unclear. Per germline, CDR1 SGDLS and CDR2 YYNGEE. V was shortened by 2 bases and J by 0 bases, with 9 bases between the two germline ends. CDR3 length: 15 amino acids. CDR3: CASSVTGGSGNTIYF. The DNA of the CDR3 is TGTGCCAGCAGCGTGACTGGAGGCTCTGGAAACACCATATATTTT.

This chain uses TRBV7-9 with TRBJ1-5; 10 bases align to TRBD1. Trimming removed 4 bases from V and 7 bases from J; junction bases left unmatched: 7. Germline loops: CDR1 SEHNR, CDR2 FQNEAQ (reference sequence). The CDR3 runs 15 residues. In DNA form, the CDR3 reads TGTGCCAGCAGCTCCGGGACAGGGGCTAGGCAGCCCCAGCATTTT. Its protein product is CASSSGTGARQPQHF.

This chain's CDR3 is CASSPTSGIGYEQFF. The CDR3 nucleotides are TGTGCCAGCAGCCCTACTAGCGGGATAGGCTATGAGCAGTTCTTC. This chain uses TRBV7-2 with TRBJ2-1; TRBD2 agrees at 10 bases. Germline lookup yields CDR1 SGHTA and CDR2 FQGNSA. Unmatched junction bases numbered 9, after V lost 5 bases and J lost 8 bases. The CDR3 runs 15 residues. Complete variable domain (other parts from reference TRBV7-2 and TRBJ2-1): GAGVSQSPSNKVTEKGKDVELRCDPISGHTALYWYRQSLGQGLEFLIYFQGNSAPDKSGLPSDRFSAERTGGSVSTLTIQRTQQEDSAVYLCASSPTSGIGYEQFFGPGTRLTVL.

This chain joins TRBV28 and TRBJ1-4, with a possible D match to TRBD1 (6 bases). Per germline, CDR1 MDHEN and CDR2 SYDVKM. Trimming left V 4 bases short and J 4 bases short, with 13 bases between. The CDR3 loop spans 15 amino acids. This CDR3 is CASSSPGDVNEKLFF. CDR3 DNA: TGTGCCAGCAGTTCCCCAGGGGACGTTAATGAAAAACTGTTTTTT.

This sequence joins TRBV18 and TRBJ1-3; unclear D gene. This CDR3 contains 12 residues. Germline V CDR1 and CDR2: KGHSH, LQKENI. V was pared by 3 bases and J by 16 bases, with 16 bases between. CDR3 DNA sequence: TGTGCCAGCTCACCGGGCACGTCGGGGTTTTATTTT. Its translation is CASSPGTSGFYF.

This chain connects TRBV2 to TRBJ1-2, with 8 bases fitting TRBD1. Trimming removed 10 bases from V and 13 bases from J; junction bases left unmatched: 11. This CDR3 is built from 11 residues. Germline V CDR1 and CDR2: SNHLY, FYNNEI. The CDR3 is CATLRQGSITF. CDR3 nucleotides: TGTGCCACACTGCGACAGGGGAGTATCACCTTC.

This rearrangement joins TRBV7-2 to TRBJ2-3; D perhaps matches TRBD1 (6 bases). V was shortened by 8 bases and J by 2 bases, with 14 bases between the two germline ends. Germline CDR1 SGHTA, CDR2 FQGNSA. The CDR3 loop spans 14 amino acids. The CDR3 spells CASFRGLHTDTQYF. CDR3 coding DNA: TGTGCCAGCTTCAGGGGTCTCCACACAGATACGCAGTATTTT.

In DNA, the CDR3 is TGTGCCAGCAGTATCCGGACGGGAATCACAGATACGCAGTATTTT. Translated, it gives CASSIRTGITDTQYF. The rearrangement joins TRBV27 to TRBJ2-3; D perhaps matches TRBD2 (5 bases). The CDR3 is 15 amino acids. The V gene lost 5 bases and the J gene lost 2 bases, with 14 bases spanning the gap. Germline CDR1 and CDR2: MNHEY and SMNVEV (reference sequence).

V usage is TRBV11-2 and J usage is TRBJ2-5; 9 bases agree with TRBD2. The length of the CDR3 is 15 residues. Germline V CDR1 and CDR2: SGHAT, FQNNGV. The V and J ends lost 3 bases and 7 bases, in that order; junction bases with no gene match: 9. CDR3 region: CASSLTGTSSGTQYF. The CDR3 DNA follows: TGTGCCAGCAGCTTGACCGGGACTAGCTCTGGGACCCAGTACTTC.

The CDR3: CASSPLAGVGTGELFF. The CDR3 bases are TGTGCCAGCAGTCCACTAGCGGGGGTTGGGACCGGGGAGCTGTTTTTT. This sequence joins TRBV2 and TRBJ2-2; 11 bases agree with TRBD2. The germline CDR1 and CDR2 sequences are SNHLY and FYNNEI. The CDR3 contains 16 residues. The V and J ends lost 5 bases and 5 bases, in that order; junction bases with no gene match: 7.

The chain links TRBV28 to TRBJ2-5; D may be TRBD1 (5 bases). The CDR3 totals 14 residues. The V end lost 5 bases, the J end lost 3 bases, and 13 bases lay between the germline ends. In germline, CDR1 is MDHEN, CDR2 SYDVKM. The chain's CDR3 is CASSPYRSKETQYF. The CDR3 DNA reads TGTGCCAGCAGTCCCTACAGGTCCAAAGAGACCCAGTACTTC.

The rearrangement uses TRBV5-4 and TRBJ2-3; 7 positions agree with TRBD1. The V and J ends lost 6 bases and 0 bases, in that order; junction bases with no gene match: 4. CDR1 and CDR2 from the germline V gene are SGHNT and YYREEE (reference sequence). This CDR3 contains 14 residues. The CDR3 nucleotides read TGTGCCAGCAAGAGGGGGCCCAGCACAGATACGCAGTATTTT. This codes for CASKRGPSTDTQYF.